These 28 T cell receptor beta chains were all obtained from the same sample, sequenced in a study of cytomegalovirus exposure and HLA in healthy donors. Only in-frame clones appear in the TCRdb table, and some are missing; sequencing was by immunoSEQ multiplex PCR. The sample lists about 110,000 clones, approximately 86% occurring once. Sequencing was carried out using PBMCs. Source of these receptors: a woman between 18 and 29 years old in good health and CMV-seronegative.

The chain has TRBV5-4 and TRBJ2-3; D gene unclear. This CDR3 is 15 amino acids long. The germline V gene encodes CDR1 SGHNT and CDR2 YYREEE (reference sequence). V was shortened by 4 bases and J by 0 bases, with 12 bases between the two germline ends. The CDR3 DNA follows: TGTGCCAGCAGCGCCCAGACAACTAGCACAGATACGCAGTATTTT. Its protein product is CASSAQTTSTDTQYF.

The chain combines TRBV15 with TRBJ2-3; 13 nucleotides agree with TRBD2. V shed 4 bases and J 2 bases; nucleotides not matched to a gene: 18. This CDR3 spans 21 amino acids. Germline V gives CDR1 LNHNV, CDR2 YYDKDF (reference sequence). The CDR3 DNA sequence: TGTGCCACCAGCACCCTCAGACCGGGACTAGCGGGGAGGGTAAACACAGATACGCAGTATTTT. Translated, it gives CATSTLRPGLAGRVNTDTQYF.

This chain joins TRBV7-3 and TRBJ2-5; 9 nucleotides align to TRBD1. This CDR3 has 13 amino acids. The trim removed 3 bases at V and 5 bases at J, leaving 1 base unmatched. In germline, CDR1 is SGHTA, CDR2 FQGTGA. The CDR3 region is CASSFDRGETQYF. For the CDR3, the DNA is TGTGCCAGCAGCTTCGACAGGGGGGAGACCCAGTACTTC.

The chain is built from TRBV6-1 and TRBJ1-1; TRBD1 matches 9 bases. Unmatched junction bases numbered 7, after V lost 3 bases and J lost 5 bases. This CDR3 has 15 residues. The germline V gene encodes CDR1 MNHNS and CDR2 SASEGT. The CDR3 reads CASSDPQGAKTEAFF. The CDR3 nucleotides are TGTGCCAGCAGTGATCCACAGGGGGCAAAGACTGAAGCTTTCTTT.

The chain carries TRBV9 and TRBJ1-5, with 10 bases matching TRBD1. Unmatched junction bases numbered 15, after V lost 5 bases and J lost 4 bases. This CDR3 is built from 18 residues. Germline-derived CDR1 and CDR2 are SGDLS and YYNGEE. The CDR3 coding sequence is TGTGCCAGCAGTGGGGACAGGGGCCCGACGGTTCCAAATCAGCCCCAGCATTTT. It yields the protein CASSGDRGPTVPNQPQHF.

This clone was seen a handful of times. The rearrangement links TRBV2 to TRBJ1-6, with 7 nucleotides matching TRBD1. V shed 6 bases, J shed 6 bases, and the junction held 8 bases outside the gene matches. The CDR3 is 15 amino acids. CDR1 is SNHLY and CDR2 is FYNNEI in the germline V gene. The CDR3 nucleotides read TGTGCCAGCAGGCCCACCGGGACAGTTAATTCACCCCTCCACTTT. Translated: CASRPTGTVNSPLHF. Filled out from reference TRBV2 and TRBJ1-6, the complete variable domain reads EPEVTQTPSHQVTQMGQEVILRCVPISNHLYFYWYRQILGQKVEFLVSFYNNEISEKSEIFDDQFSVERPDGSNFTLKIRSTKLEDSAMYFCASRPTGTVNSPLHFGNGTRLTVT.

The chain recombines TRBV4-1 with TRBJ1-4; maybe TRBD1 (6 bases). The CDR3 has 15 residues. V was shortened by 4 bases and J by 8 bases, with 17 bases between the two germline ends. Germline values: CDR1 MGHRA, CDR2 YSYEKL. Here the CDR3 reads CASSPMRGSREKLFF. The CDR3 coding sequence is TGCGCCAGCAGCCCAATGAGGGGGTCGAGGGAAAAACTGTTTTTT.

The chain carries TRBV27 and TRBJ1-1, with a possible D match to TRBD1 (5 bases). The CDR3 has 16 amino acids. CDR1 and CDR2 from the germline V gene are MNHEY and SMNVEV (reference sequence). V was clipped by 1 base and J by 0 bases, with 12 bases between them. The CDR3 nucleotides read TGTGCCAGCAGTTTATTCTACGGGGGGGTGAACACTGAAGCTTTCTTT. It yields the protein CASSLFYGGVNTEAFF.

The rearrangement links TRBV19 to TRBJ2-3, with 12 bases fitting TRBD2. CDR3 length: 18 amino acids. The germline gives CDR1 LNHDA, CDR2 SQIVND (reference sequence). The trim removed 9 bases at V and 2 bases at J, leaving 15 bases unmatched. The CDR3 loop is CASSMTSGGLGPTDTQYF. DNA of the CDR3: TGTGCCAGCTCGATGACTAGCGGGGGCTTGGGGCCCACAGATACGCAGTATTTT.

CDR3 coding DNA: TGTGCCAGCAGCTTAGCGGGGGGACAGCCCCAGCATTTT. Translation: CASSLAGGQPQHF. The chain recombines TRBV13 with TRBJ1-5, with a possible D match to TRBD1 (5 bases). Between the trimmed V and J ends, which lost 1 base and 7 bases, there was a span of 8 bases. This CDR3 region has 13 residues. Germline CDR1 and CDR2: PRHDT and FYEKMQ (reference sequence).

The rearrangement uses TRBV6-1 and TRBJ2-1, with 12 bases fitting TRBD2. V lost 4 bases, J lost 10 bases, and 14 bases stayed unmatched. This CDR3 has 17 residues. Germline V gene lookup returns CDR1 MNHNS and CDR2 SASEGT. CDR3: CASSGLITSGGFGEQFF. The CDR3 DNA sequence: TGTGCCAGCAGTGGATTAATTACTAGCGGGGGGTTCGGGGAGCAGTTCTTC.

The chain uses TRBV5-1 and TRBJ2-3, with 12 bases lining up with TRBD2. V was pared by 0 bases and J by 8 bases, with 16 bases of the junction left unmatched. The CDR3 has 19 amino acids. The germline V gene encodes CDR1 SGHRS and CDR2 YFSETQ. The CDR3 sequence is CASSLGGSLAGGRMVTQYF. For the CDR3, the DNA is TGCGCCAGCAGCTTGGGGGGGTCACTAGCGGGGGGCCGGATGGTTACGCAGTATTTT.

The chain is built from TRBV6-6 and TRBJ1-5, with 10 bases identical to TRBD1. V dropped 10 bases and J dropped 3; count of bases not matched to a gene: 12. This CDR3 spans 16 amino acids. CDR1 is MNHNY, CDR2 SVGAGI, per germline (reference sequence). CDR3 in DNA: TGTGCCACTCAATCCGGGACAGGGGCCACCAATCAGCCCCAGCATTTT. This gives the protein CATQSGTGATNQPQHF.

The chain combines TRBV4-1 with TRBJ2-7; 9 nucleotides line up with TRBD1. V trimming: 1 base; J trimming: 1 base; junction bases outside the gene matches: 5. The CDR3 spans 16 residues. Germline values: CDR1 MGHRA, CDR2 YSYEKL. The CDR3: CASSQGSGTGSYEQYF. In nucleotides, the CDR3 is TGCGCCAGCAGCCAAGGAAGTGGGACAGGGTCCTACGAGCAGTACTTC.

The chain joins TRBV11-2 to TRBJ1-6; no clear D gene. The CDR3 spans 13 residues. The germline V gene encodes CDR1 SGHAT and CDR2 FQNNGV. V dropped 0 bases and J dropped 10 bases, with 7 bases sitting between them. This CDR3 is CASSLEAGSPLHF. DNA for the CDR3: TGTGCCAGCAGCTTAGAGGCAGGATCACCCCTCCACTTT.

The sample holds one count of this clone. The chain combines TRBV9 with TRBJ2-5, with TRBD1 as a possible D gene (6 bases). This CDR3 is built from 14 residues. V was shortened by 4 bases and J by 2 bases, with 12 bases between the two germline ends. Germline assignment: CDR1 SGDLS and CDR2 YYNGEE. This CDR3 is CASSRDNSQETQYF. CDR3 nucleotides: TGTGCCAGCAGCCGGGACAACTCACAAGAGACCCAGTACTTC.

V gene TRBV2 combines with J gene TRBJ2-7, with D perhaps matching TRBD1 (5 bases). Germline assignment: CDR1 SNHLY and CDR2 FYNNEI. This CDR3 contains 15 residues. V lost 2 bases and J lost 2, with 13 bases in between. CDR3 DNA: TGTGCCAGCAGTGAAAATGTGGACATCGCCTACGAGCAGTACTTC. Its protein product is CASSENVDIAYEQYF.

The CDR3, as DNA: TGCGCCAGCAGCCCTCACGCCGGGACAGTCTACAATGAGCAGTTCTTC. It specifies CASSPHAGTVYNEQFF. The V and J genes are TRBV4-1 and TRBJ2-1; 7 nucleotides match TRBD1. With 4 bases clipped from V and 3 bases from J, the junction kept 9 bases outside the gene matches. There are 16 residues in the CDR3. CDR1 and CDR2 (germline): MGHRA, YSYEKL.

The V and J genes are TRBV27 and TRBJ1-2; TRBD1 matches at 8 bases. V was clipped by 5 bases and J by 1 base; unmatched bases: 6. Germline V gene lookup returns CDR1 MNHEY and CDR2 SMNVEV (reference sequence). The CDR3 length is 15 residues. In DNA, the CDR3 is TGTGCCAGCAGTGTCCAGGGGGCGCTTAACTATGGCTACACCTTC. As protein: CASSVQGALNYGYTF.

The chain recombines TRBV7-8 with TRBJ2-3, with 9 bases fitting TRBD2. This CDR3 comprises 17 residues. CDR1 and CDR2 (germline): SGHVS, FQNEAQ. The ends lost 4 bases at V and 3 bases at J; junction bases unmatched: 11. The CDR3 is CASSWGGQRGVTDTQYF. CDR3 DNA sequence: TGTGCCAGCAGCTGGGGGGGCCAGCGGGGGGTGACAGATACGCAGTATTTT.

V and J are TRBV2 and TRBJ2-5, with a tentative D call TRBD1 (5 bases). V gave up 8 bases and J gave up 5 bases, with 9 bases separating them. Per germline, CDR1 SNHLY and CDR2 FYNNEI. The CDR3 is 11 residues long. The CDR3 bases are TGTGCCAGCCAGGGTCGGGAGACCCAGTACTTC. It codes for CASQGRETQYF.

The V call is TRBV4-2, the J call TRBJ2-5, with 8 nucleotides matching TRBD2. Trimming at V came to 1 base and at J to 3 bases, leaving 10 bases not matched to a gene. The germline CDR1 and CDR2 sequences are LGHNA and YNFKEQ. CDR3 size: 17 residues. CDR3 DNA sequence: TGTGCCAGCAGCCAAGGGGCCGGGACTAGGGGAAAAGAGACCCAGTACTTC. Translation gives CASSQGAGTRGKETQYF.

V is TRBV27 and J is TRBJ1-2, with D possibly TRBD1 on 6 matching bases. Germline V CDR1 and CDR2: MNHEY, SMNVEV (reference sequence). Trimming pared 3 bases from V and 3 bases from J, leaving 8 bases between. This CDR3 has 13 residues. The CDR3 reads CASSFSGDYGYTF. The DNA of the CDR3 is TGTGCCAGCAGTTTTTCAGGGGACTATGGCTACACCTTC.

The sample holds one count of this clone. This chain connects TRBV10-1 to TRBJ2-3, with TRBD2 as a possible D gene (6 bases). This CDR3 spans 15 amino acids. CDR1 and CDR2 from the germline V gene are WNHNN and SYGVQD (reference sequence). V was clipped by 0 bases and J by 5 bases, with 12 bases between them. The CDR3 region has the DNA TGCGCCAGCAGTGAGTCCACGGGGGTTATAGATACGCAGTATTTT. As protein: CASSESTGVIDTQYF.

The V gene is TRBV6-1, the J gene TRBJ2-3; no clear D gene. The CDR3 covers 14 residues. V lost 7 bases and J 2 bases, leaving 13 bases between the germline ends. In germline, CDR1 is MNHNS, CDR2 SASEGT. CDR3 nucleotides: TGTGCCAGCATTCGAAGTCAGTTCACAGATACGCAGTATTTT. This sequence encodes CASIRSQFTDTQYF.

This chain joins TRBV7-9 and TRBJ1-6; D possibly corresponds to TRBD1 (5 bases). Looked up from germline, CDR1 is SEHNR and CDR2 is FQNEAQ (reference sequence). The CDR3 is 15 amino acids. The V end was cut by 2 bases, the J end by 7 bases, with 12 bases between. The CDR3 region is CASSLSGRDNSPLHF. CDR3 DNA sequence: TGTGCCAGCAGCTTATCAGGGCGCGACAATTCACCCCTCCACTTT.

The chain joins TRBV5-6 to TRBJ1-6, with TRBD1 identical over 9 bases. Looked up from germline, CDR1 is SGHDT and CDR2 is YYEEEE. This CDR3 is 14 amino acids long. V lost 0 bases, J lost 11 bases, and 3 bases stayed unmatched. The CDR3 DNA is TGTGCCAGCAGCTTGGGGACAGGGGTAACACCCCTCCACTTT. It codes for CASSLGTGVTPLHF.

The chain is built from TRBV10-3 and TRBJ1-1; 9 bases match TRBD1. V lost 6 bases to trimming and J lost 1 base; unmatched junction nucleotides: 6. The germline CDR1 and CDR2 sequences are ENHRY and SYGVKD. The CDR3 is 15 amino acids. CDR3 DNA sequence: TGTGCCATCAGAGACCGGACAGGGGAGAACACTGAAGCTTTCTTT. It encodes CAIRDRTGENTEAFF.